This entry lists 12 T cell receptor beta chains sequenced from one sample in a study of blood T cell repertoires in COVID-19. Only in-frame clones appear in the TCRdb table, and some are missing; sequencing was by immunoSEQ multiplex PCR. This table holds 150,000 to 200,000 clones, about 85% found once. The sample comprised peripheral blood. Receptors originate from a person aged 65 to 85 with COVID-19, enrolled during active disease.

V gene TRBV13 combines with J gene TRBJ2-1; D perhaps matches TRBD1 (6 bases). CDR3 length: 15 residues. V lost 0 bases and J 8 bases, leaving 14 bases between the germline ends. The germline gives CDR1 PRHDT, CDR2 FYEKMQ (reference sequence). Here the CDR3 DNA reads TGTGCCAGCAGCTTAGGGACAGGTGGAACCGATGAGCAGTTCTTC. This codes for CASSLGTGGTDEQFF.

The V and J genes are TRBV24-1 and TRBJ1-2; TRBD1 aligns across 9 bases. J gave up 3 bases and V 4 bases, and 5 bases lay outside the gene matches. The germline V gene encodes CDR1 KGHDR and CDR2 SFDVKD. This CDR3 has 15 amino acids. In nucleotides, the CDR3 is TGTGCCACCAGTGACCCTGGACAGGGGTACTATGGCTACACCTTC. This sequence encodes CATSDPGQGYYGYTF.

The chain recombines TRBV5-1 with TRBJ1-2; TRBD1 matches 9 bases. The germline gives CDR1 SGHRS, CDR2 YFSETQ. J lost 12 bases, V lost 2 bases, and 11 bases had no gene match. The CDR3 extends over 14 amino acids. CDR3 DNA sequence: TGCGCCAGCAGCTTCAGTCCCGGGACAGGGAATAACACCTTC. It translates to CASSFSPGTGNNTF. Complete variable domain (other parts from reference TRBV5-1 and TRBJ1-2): KAGVTQTPRYLIKTRGQQVTLSCSPISGHRSVSWYQQTPGQGLQFLFEYFSETQRNKGNFPGRFSGRQFSNSRSEMNVSTLELGDSALYLCASSFSPGTGNNTFGSGTRLTVV.

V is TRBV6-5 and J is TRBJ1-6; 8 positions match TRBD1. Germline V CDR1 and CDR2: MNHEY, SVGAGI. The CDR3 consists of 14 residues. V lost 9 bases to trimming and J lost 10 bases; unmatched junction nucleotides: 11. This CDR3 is CASKFGQGNSPLHF. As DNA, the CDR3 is TGTGCCAGTAAGTTTGGACAGGGAAACTCACCCCTCCACTTT.

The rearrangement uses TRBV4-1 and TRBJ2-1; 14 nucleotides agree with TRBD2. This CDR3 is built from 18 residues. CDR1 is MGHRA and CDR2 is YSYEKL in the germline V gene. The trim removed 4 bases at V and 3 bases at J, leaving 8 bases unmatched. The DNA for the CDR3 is TGCGCCAGCAGCCTGACCGGGACTAGCGGGAGTTACTACAATGAGCAGTTCTTC. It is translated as CASSLTGTSGSYYNEQFF.

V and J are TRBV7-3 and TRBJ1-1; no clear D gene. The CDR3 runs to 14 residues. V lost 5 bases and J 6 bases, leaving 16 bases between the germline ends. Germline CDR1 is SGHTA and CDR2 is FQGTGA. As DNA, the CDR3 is TGTGCCAGCAGCCCAAGGCAATTGCGGGCTGAAGCTTTCTTT. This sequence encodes CASSPRQLRAEAFF.

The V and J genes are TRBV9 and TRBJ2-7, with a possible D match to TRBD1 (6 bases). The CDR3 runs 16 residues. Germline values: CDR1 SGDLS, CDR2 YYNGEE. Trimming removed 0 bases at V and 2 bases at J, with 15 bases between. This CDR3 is CASSVAPLSGAYEQYF. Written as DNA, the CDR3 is TGTGCCAGCAGCGTAGCCCCACTATCAGGGGCCTACGAGCAGTACTTC.

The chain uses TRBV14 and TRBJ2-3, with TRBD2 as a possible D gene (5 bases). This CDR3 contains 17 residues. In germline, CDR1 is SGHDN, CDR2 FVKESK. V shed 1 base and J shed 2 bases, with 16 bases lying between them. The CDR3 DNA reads TGTGCCAGCAGCCAAGTTCTAGCACCTTATACCACAGATACGCAGTATTTT. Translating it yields CASSQVLAPYTTDTQYF.

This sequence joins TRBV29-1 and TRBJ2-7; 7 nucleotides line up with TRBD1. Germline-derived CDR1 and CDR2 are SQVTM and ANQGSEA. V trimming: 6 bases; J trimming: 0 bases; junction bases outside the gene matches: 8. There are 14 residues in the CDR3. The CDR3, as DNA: TGCAGCGTCGTAGGGACAGATGCCTCCTACGAGCAGTACTTC. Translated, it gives CSVVGTDASYEQYF.

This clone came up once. The CDR3 is CASSAIRVSGTEAFF. Here the CDR3 DNA reads TGTGCCAGTAGTGCAATTCGCGTAAGCGGGACTGAAGCTTTCTTT. The genes are TRBV19 and TRBJ1-1; no reliable D call. V lost 5 bases to trimming and J lost 5 bases, with 18 bases between them. Germline V lookup: CDR1 LNHDA, CDR2 SQIVND (reference sequence). The CDR3 length is 15 residues.

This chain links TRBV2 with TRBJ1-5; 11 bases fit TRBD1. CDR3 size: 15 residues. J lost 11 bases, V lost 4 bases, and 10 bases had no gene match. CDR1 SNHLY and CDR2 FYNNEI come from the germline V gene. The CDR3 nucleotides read TGTGCCAGCAGTGGGGGACAGGGGGTGCCCTCATCCCAGCATTTT. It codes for CASSGGQGVPSSQHF.

CDR3 protein: CASSPQTGGNYGYTF. CDR3 DNA: TGTGCCAGCAGCCCCCAGACAGGCGGTAACTATGGCTACACCTTC. The chain links TRBV7-3 to TRBJ1-2; weak D call: TRBD1 (6 bases). Germline V lookup: CDR1 SGHTA, CDR2 FQGTGA. V dropped 5 bases and J dropped 1 base, with 14 bases sitting between them. This CDR3 has 15 amino acids.